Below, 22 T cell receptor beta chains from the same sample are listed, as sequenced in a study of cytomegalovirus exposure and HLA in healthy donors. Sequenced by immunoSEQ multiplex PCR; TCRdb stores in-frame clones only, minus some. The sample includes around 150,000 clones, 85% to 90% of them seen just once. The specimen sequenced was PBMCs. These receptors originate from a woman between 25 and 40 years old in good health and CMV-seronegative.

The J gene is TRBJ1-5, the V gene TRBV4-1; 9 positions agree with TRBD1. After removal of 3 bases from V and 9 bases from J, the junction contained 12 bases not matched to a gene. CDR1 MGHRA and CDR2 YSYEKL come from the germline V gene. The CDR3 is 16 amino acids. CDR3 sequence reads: CASSQEQTGGRWPQHF. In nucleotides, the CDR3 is TGCGCCAGCAGCCAGGAACAAACAGGGGGCCGGTGGCCCCAGCATTTT.

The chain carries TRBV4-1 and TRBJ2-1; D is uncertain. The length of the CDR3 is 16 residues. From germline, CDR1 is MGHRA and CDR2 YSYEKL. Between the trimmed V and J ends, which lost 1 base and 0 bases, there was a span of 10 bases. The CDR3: CASSQVDLVSYNEQFF. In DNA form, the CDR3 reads TGCGCCAGCAGCCAAGTCGACCTAGTCTCCTACAATGAGCAGTTCTTC.

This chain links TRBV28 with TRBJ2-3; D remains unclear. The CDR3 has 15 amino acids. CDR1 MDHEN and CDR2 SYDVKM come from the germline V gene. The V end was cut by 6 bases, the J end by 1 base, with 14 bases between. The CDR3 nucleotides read TGTGCCAGCAGCCGAGCAGTTTATGGCACAGATACGCAGTATTTT. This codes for CASSRAVYGTDTQYF.

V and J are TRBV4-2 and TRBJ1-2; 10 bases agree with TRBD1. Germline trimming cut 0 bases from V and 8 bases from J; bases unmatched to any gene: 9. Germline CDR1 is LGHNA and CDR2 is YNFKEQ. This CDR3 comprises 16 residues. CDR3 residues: CASSQEPGQGFGGYTF. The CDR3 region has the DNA TGTGCCAGCAGCCAAGAACCGGGACAGGGGTTCGGAGGCTACACCTTC.

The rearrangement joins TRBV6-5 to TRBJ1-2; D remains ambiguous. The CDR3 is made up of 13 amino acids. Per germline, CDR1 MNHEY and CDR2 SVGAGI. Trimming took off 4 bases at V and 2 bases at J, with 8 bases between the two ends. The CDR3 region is CASSWSENYGYTF. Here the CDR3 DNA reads TGTGCCAGCAGTTGGTCAGAGAACTATGGCTACACCTTC.

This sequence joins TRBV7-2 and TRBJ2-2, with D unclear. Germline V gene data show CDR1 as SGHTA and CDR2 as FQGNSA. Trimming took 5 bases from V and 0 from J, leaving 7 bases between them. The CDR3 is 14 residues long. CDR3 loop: CASSPSSNTGELFF. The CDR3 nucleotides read TGTGCCAGCAGCCCATCTTCGAACACCGGGGAGCTGTTTTTT.

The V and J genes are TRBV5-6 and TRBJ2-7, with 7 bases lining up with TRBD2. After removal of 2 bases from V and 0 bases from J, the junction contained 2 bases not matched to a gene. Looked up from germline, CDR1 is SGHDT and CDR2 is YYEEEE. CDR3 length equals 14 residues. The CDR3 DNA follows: TGTGCCAGCAGCTTAAGCGGGACCTCCTACGAGCAGTACTTC. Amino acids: CASSLSGTSYEQYF.

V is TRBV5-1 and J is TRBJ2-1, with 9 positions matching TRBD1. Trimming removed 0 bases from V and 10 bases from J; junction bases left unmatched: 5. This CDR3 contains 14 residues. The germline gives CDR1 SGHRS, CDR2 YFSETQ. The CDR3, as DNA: TGCGCCAGCAGCTTGGGGATCGACAGGGGGGAGCAGTTCTTC. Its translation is CASSLGIDRGEQFF.

The CDR3 DNA is TGTGCCAGCAGTCCCAACAGAAGGACGGAACGTAATGAAAAACTGTTTTTT. It translates to CASSPNRRTERNEKLFF. V gene TRBV5-6 combines with J gene TRBJ1-4; D is uncertain. CDR1 is SGHDT and CDR2 is YYEEEE in the germline V gene. The CDR3 covers 17 residues. V was pared by 5 bases and J by 4 bases, with 21 bases between.

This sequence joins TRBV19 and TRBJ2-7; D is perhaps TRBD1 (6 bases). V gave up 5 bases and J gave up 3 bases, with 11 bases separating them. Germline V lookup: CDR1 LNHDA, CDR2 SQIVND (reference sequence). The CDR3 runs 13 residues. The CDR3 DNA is TGTGCCAGTAGTTATCAGGGGAGCTACGAGCAGTACTTC. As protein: CASSYQGSYEQYF. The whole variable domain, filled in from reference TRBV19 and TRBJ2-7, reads DGGITQSPKYLFRKEGQNVTLSCEQNLNHDAMYWYRQDPGQGLRLIYYSQIVNDFQKGDIAEGYSVSREKKESFPLTVTSAQKNPTAFYLCASSYQGSYEQYFGPGTRLTVT.

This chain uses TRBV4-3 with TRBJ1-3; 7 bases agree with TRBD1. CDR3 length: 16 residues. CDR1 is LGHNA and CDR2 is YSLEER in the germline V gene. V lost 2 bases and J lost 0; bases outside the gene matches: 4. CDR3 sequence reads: CASSQTRTGSGNTIYF. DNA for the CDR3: TGCGCCAGCAGCCAAACCCGGACAGGCTCTGGAAACACCATATATTTT.

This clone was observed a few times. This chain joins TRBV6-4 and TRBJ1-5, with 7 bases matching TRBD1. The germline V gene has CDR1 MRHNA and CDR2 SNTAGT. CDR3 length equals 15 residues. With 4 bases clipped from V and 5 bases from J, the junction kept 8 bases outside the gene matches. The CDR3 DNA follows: TGTGCCAGCAGTGTTCCCCGGGACAGATATCAGCCCCAGCATTTT. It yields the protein CASSVPRDRYQPQHF.

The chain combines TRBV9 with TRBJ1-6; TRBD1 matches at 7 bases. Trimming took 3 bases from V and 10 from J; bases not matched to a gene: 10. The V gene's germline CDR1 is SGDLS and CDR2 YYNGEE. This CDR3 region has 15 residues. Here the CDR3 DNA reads TGTGCCAGCAGCGAACAGGGGTTGGAGGGGTCACCCCTCCACTTT. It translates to CASSEQGLEGSPLHF.

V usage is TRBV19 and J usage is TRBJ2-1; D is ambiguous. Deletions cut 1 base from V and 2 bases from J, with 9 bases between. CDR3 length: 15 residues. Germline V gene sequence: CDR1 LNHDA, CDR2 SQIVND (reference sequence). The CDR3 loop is CASSIGAHTYNEQFF. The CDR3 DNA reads TGTGCCAGTAGTATAGGGGCTCACACCTACAATGAGCAGTTCTTC.

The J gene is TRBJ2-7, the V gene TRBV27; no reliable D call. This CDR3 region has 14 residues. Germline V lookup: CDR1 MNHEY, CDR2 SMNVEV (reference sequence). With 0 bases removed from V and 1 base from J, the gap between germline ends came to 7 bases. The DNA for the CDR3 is TGTGCCAGCAGTTTATCCCCACAGTCCTACGAGCAGTACTTC. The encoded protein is CASSLSPQSYEQYF.

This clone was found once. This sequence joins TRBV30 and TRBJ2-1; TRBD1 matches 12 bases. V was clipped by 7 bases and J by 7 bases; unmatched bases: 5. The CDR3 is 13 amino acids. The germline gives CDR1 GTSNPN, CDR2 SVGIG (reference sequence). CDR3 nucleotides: TGTGCCTCCGGGACAGGGGGCTTGAATGAGCAGTTCTTC. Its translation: CASGTGGLNEQFF.

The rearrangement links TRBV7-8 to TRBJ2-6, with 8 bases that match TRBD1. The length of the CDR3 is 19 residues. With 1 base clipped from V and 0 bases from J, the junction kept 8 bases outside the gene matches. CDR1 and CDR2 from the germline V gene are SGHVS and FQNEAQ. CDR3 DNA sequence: TGTGCCAGCAGCTTAGGGCTGTCAGGGGGCCACTCTGGGGCCAACGTCCTGACTTTC. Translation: CASSLGLSGGHSGANVLTF.

The CDR3 protein is CASSRQERGSPLHF. For the CDR3, the DNA is TGCGCCAGCAGCCGGCAGGAACGTGGTTCACCCCTCCACTTT. V is TRBV10-2 and J is TRBJ1-6; D unresolved. V lost 6 bases to trimming and J lost 9 bases, with 15 bases between them. Germline assignment: CDR1 WSHSY and CDR2 SAAADI. The CDR3 is 14 residues long.

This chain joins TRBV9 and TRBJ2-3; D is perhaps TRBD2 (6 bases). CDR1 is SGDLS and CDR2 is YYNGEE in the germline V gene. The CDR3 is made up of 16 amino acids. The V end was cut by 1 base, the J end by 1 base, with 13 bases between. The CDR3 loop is CASSVKTGGGTDTQYF. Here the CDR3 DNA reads TGTGCCAGCAGCGTAAAGACTGGCGGGGGCACAGATACGCAGTATTTT.

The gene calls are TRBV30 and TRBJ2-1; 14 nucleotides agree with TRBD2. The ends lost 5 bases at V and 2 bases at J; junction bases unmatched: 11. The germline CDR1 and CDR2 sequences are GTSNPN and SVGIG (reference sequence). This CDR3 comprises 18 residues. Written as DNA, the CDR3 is TGTGCCTGGGCGAGACTAGCGGGAGGGCCCTCGCCCTACAATGAGCAGTTCTTC. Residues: CAWARLAGGPSPYNEQFF.

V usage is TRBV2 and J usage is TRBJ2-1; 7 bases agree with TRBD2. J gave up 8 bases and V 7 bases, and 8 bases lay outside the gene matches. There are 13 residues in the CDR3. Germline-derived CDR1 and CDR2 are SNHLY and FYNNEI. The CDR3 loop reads CASMGGFTYEQFF. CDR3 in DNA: TGTGCCAGCATGGGGGGGTTTACGTATGAGCAGTTCTTC.

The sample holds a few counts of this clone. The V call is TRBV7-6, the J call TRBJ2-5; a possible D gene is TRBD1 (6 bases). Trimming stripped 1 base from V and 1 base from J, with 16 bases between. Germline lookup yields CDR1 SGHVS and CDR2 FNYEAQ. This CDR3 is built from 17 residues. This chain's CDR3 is CASSLGQGQGGQETQYF. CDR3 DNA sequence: TGTGCCAGCAGCTTAGGGCAGGGGCAGGGCGGCCAAGAGACCCAGTACTTC.